The 7 T cell receptor beta chains below were found in one sample sequenced in a study of tissue T cells after allogeneic stem cell transplantation. Sequenced by immunoSEQ multiplex PCR; TCRdb stores in-frame clones only, minus some. This sample yields about 22,000 clones, of which roughly 72% are seen a single time; 0.66% belongs to the top ten. Sequencing input: spleen. The receptors shown here come from a female BALB/c mouse in good health. The strain's MHC: H2-d.

As to this clone: Mouse gene names apply. The DNA ends 1 residue before the CDR3 does, and the rest of the CDR3 is filled in from the germline J gene. The rearrangement uses TRBV13-1 and TRBJ1-1; D is perhaps TRBD1 (5 bases). The V end was cut by 3 bases, the J end by 0 bases, with 15 bases between. The CDR3 runs to 16 residues. From germline, CDR1 is NSHNY and CDR2 SYGAGN. CDR3 loop: CASSGTLQTANTEVFF. The covered CDR3 bases are TGTGCCAGCAGTGGAACACTCCAGACAGCAAACACAGAAGTCTTC.

On this clone itself: The genes and germline here are from mouse. Sequencing ends 1 residue short of the CDR3 end; the germline J gene provides the rest. V and J are TRBV19 and TRBJ1-3; 8 bases agree with TRBD1. The germline gives CDR1 FNHDT, CDR2 SITEND (reference sequence). J lost 2 bases, V lost 1 base, and 2 bases had no gene match. The CDR3 is 15 amino acids. The CDR3 bases that were read are TGTGCCAGCAGTATAAAACAGGGGGCTGGAAATACGCTCTAT. It specifies CASSIKQGAGNTLY. The full CDR3 protein reads CASSIKQGAGNTLYF.

With respect to this clone: Gene names are the mouse ones. Read coverage stops 1 residue before the CDR3 terminus; the germline J gene supplies the remainder. The V gene is TRBV13-2, the J gene TRBJ1-3; 7 positions agree with TRBD1. V was clipped by 5 bases and J by 3 bases; unmatched bases: 2. The CDR3 has 13 residues. Germline CDR1 reads NNHNN; CDR2 reads SYGAGS (reference sequence). The chain's CDR3 is CASGQGNGNTLYF. The CDR3 bases that were read are TGTGCCAGCGGACAGGGGAATGGAAATACGCTCTAT.

Notes on this clone: The listed genes are named as in mouse. The sequenced part of the CDR3 DNA is TGTGCCAGCAGTATCTCAGGGGGGGGAAATACGCTCTAT. It codes for CASSISGGGNTLY. The entire CDR3 protein reads CASSISGGGNTLYF. The chain recombines TRBV19 with TRBJ1-3, with 7 nucleotides matching TRBD1. The read halts 1 residue ahead of the CDR3 end, with the missing end drawn from the germline J gene. The germline V gene encodes CDR1 FNHDT and CDR2 SITEND (reference sequence). With 2 bases clipped from V and 4 bases from J, the junction kept 3 bases outside the gene matches. The CDR3 loop spans 14 amino acids. Using reference TRBV19 and TRBJ1-3 for the parts outside the CDR3, the full variable domain is GGIITQTPKFLIGQEGQKLTLKCQQNFNHDTMYWYRQDSGKGLRLIYYSITENDLQKGDLSEGYDASREKKSSFSLTVTSAQKNEMAVFLCASSISGGGNTLYFGEGSRLIVV.

A note on this clone: Genes and germline come from the mouse. Read coverage stops 1 residue before the CDR3 terminus; the germline J gene supplies the remainder. The chain carries TRBV5 and TRBJ2-5; the D is unclear. Per germline, CDR1 LGHNA and CDR2 YNLKQL (reference sequence). The CDR3 loop spans 14 amino acids. Trimming removed 1 base from V and 4 bases from J, with 9 bases in between. The chain's CDR3 is CASSQAGHEDTQYF. The CDR3 bases that were read are TGTGCCAGCAGCCAAGCCGGGCATGAAGACACCCAGTAC.

As concerns this clone: Gene names and germline match the mouse. The CDR3 end falls 1 residue outside the read, so it is completed with the germline J gene. The rearrangement uses TRBV4 and TRBJ2-7; maybe TRBD2 (6 bases). V lost 4 bases and J lost 5, with 6 bases in between. The CDR3 consists of 11 residues. In germline, CDR1 is LGHDT, CDR2 YNNKQL (reference sequence). The sequenced CDR3 bases are TGTGCCAGCAGCTGGGGGGATGAACAGTAC. Translation gives CASSWGDEQY. The full CDR3 reads CASSWGDEQYF.

Regarding this clone: Germline and genes here are mouse. The read terminates 1 residue ahead of where the CDR3 ends, so the germline J gene completes it. The rearrangement joins TRBV13-1 to TRBJ1-1, with TRBD1 matching 9 bases. From germline, CDR1 is NSHNY and CDR2 SYGAGN. Unmatched junction bases numbered 1, after V lost 3 bases and J lost 1 base. CDR3 length: 14 residues. The CDR3 loop is CASSGQGVNTEVFF. The part of the CDR3 DNA that was read is TGTGCCAGCAGTGGACAGGGGGTGAACACAGAAGTCTTC.